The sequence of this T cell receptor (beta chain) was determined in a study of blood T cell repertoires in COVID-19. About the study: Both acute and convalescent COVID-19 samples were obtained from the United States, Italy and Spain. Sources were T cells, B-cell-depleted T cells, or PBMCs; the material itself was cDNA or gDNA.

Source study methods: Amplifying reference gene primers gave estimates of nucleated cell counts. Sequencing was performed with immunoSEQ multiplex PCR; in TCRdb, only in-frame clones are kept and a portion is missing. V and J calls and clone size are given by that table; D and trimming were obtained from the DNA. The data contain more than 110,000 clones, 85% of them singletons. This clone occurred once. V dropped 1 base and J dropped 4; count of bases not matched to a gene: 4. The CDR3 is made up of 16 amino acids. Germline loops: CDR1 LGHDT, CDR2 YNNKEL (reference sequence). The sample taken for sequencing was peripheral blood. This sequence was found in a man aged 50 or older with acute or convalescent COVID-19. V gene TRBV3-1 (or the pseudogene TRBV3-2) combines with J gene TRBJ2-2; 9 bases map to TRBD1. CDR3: CASSQAGTGFTGELFF. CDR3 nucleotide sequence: TGTGCCAGCAGCCAAGCCGGGACAGGGTTCACCGGGGAGCTGTTTTTT.